Shown below are 20 T cell receptor beta chains from a single sample sequenced in a study of shared clonotypes between healthy human individuals. Libraries were prepared by immunoSEQ multiplex PCR; TCRdb keeps only in-frame clonotypes and omits some of them. The data show approximately 1,500,000 clones, 96% seen once. Source material: naive CD4+ T cells sorted from blood. The sample's subset: CD45RA+ positively selected. The receptors were sampled from a man in his thirties or forties in good health.

The chain joins TRBV19 to TRBJ1-1, with TRBD1 as a possible D gene (5 bases). There are 12 residues in the CDR3. Trimming took off 1 base at V and 10 bases at J, with 10 bases between the two ends. Germline CDR1 reads LNHDA; CDR2 reads SQIVND (reference sequence). CDR3 sequence reads: CASSIAGVGAFF. CDR3 DNA sequence: TGTGCCAGTAGTATAGCGGGGGTGGGAGCTTTCTTT. Complete variable domain (other parts from reference TRBV19 and TRBJ1-1): DGGITQSPKYLFRKEGQNVTLSCEQNLNHDAMYWYRQDPGQGLRLIYYSQIVNDFQKGDIAEGYSVSREKKESFPLTVTSAQKNPTAFYLCASSIAGVGAFFGQGTRLTVV.

As for this clone: This CDR3 is also generated by other DNA sequences in the sample. The genes are TRBV18 and TRBJ2-5; 7 bases are shared with TRBD1. CDR3 length equals 14 residues. Germline trimming cut 3 bases from V and 5 bases from J; bases unmatched to any gene: 6. Germline lookup yields CDR1 KGHSH and CDR2 LQKENI. The chain's CDR3 is CASSPRDRGETQYF. CDR3 bases: TGTGCCAGCTCACCCCGGGACAGAGGGGAGACCCAGTACTTC.

The gene calls are TRBV10-2 and TRBJ1-5, with D possibly matching TRBD1 (6 bases). The germline gives CDR1 WSHSY, CDR2 SAAADI. Trimming stripped 8 bases from V and 3 bases from J, with 17 bases between. The CDR3 is 15 residues long. This CDR3 reads CASRQGAGDNQPQHF. CDR3 bases: TGCGCCAGCCGGCAGGGAGCAGGGGACAATCAGCCCCAGCATTTT.

Regarding this clone: Other DNA variants within this sample encode the same CDR3. The V and J genes are TRBV15 and TRBJ2-7; tentatively, D is TRBD1 (5 bases). V was cut by 0 bases and J by 4 bases, with 7 bases left in between. Germline V lookup: CDR1 LNHNV, CDR2 YYDKDF (reference sequence). The CDR3 sequence is 13 residues long. This CDR3 is CATSRDRGYEQYF. CDR3 nucleotide sequence: TGTGCCACCAGCAGAGATAGGGGATACGAGCAGTACTTC.

This clone was recorded once. This chain connects TRBV28 to TRBJ2-3, with 13 bases fitting TRBD2. The junction had 13 bases not matched to a gene; V was cut back by 5 bases and J by 14 bases. The germline gives CDR1 MDHEN, CDR2 SYDVKM. The CDR3 runs 15 residues. CDR3 DNA sequence: TGTGCCAGCAGTAAACTAGCGGGAGGGCCTAAGGGTCGGTATTTT. This sequence encodes CASSKLAGGPKGRYF. Based on the CDR3 plus reference TRBV28 and TRBJ2-3, the full variable domain is DVKVTQSSRYLVKRTGEKVFLECVQDMDHENMFWYRQDPGLGLRLIYFSYDVKMKEKGDIPEGYSVSREKKERFSLILESASTNQTSMYLCASSKLAGGPKGRYFGPGTRLTVL.

This sequence joins TRBV5-6 and TRBJ1-1; TRBD1 agrees at 7 bases. The junction had 2 bases not matched to a gene; V was cut back by 3 bases and J by 0 bases. CDR1 and CDR2 from the germline V gene are SGHDT and YYEEEE. The CDR3 totals 14 residues. The CDR3 reads CASSSGQLNTEAFF. The CDR3 DNA is TGTGCCAGCAGCTCGGGACAGTTGAACACTGAAGCTTTCTTT.

V is TRBV9 and J is TRBJ1-1, with D perhaps TRBD1 (6 bases). Germline-derived CDR1 and CDR2 are SGDLS and YYNGEE. The CDR3 length is 16 residues. Trimming took off 4 bases at V and 4 bases at J, with 20 bases between the two ends. In DNA, the CDR3 is TGTGCCAGCAGCTCCGGCGGGGGCAGGGGCGTCACTGAAGCTTTCTTT. It translates to CASSSGGGRGVTEAFF.

Remarks on this clone: At one end, the junction sequence differs from germline, possibly due to a read error. This chain connects TRBV6-1 to TRBJ1-5, with TRBD1 matching over 7 bases. Germline V gene sequence: CDR1 MNHNS, CDR2 SASEGT. This CDR3 spans 13 amino acids. The CDR3 region has the DNA TGTGTCAGCCGGGCGACAGGGACTCAGCCCCAGCATTTT. It codes for CVSRATGTQPQHF.

The gene calls are TRBV19 and TRBJ2-1; D is unresolved. The germline CDR1 and CDR2 sequences are LNHDA and SQIVND (reference sequence). Trimming took 3 bases from V and 7 from J, leaving 10 bases between them. The CDR3 has 13 amino acids. The CDR3 coding sequence is TGTGCCAGTAGTATTATTGGGGTGAATGAGCAGTTCTTC. Protein: CASSIIGVNEQFF.

The chain has TRBV6-1 and TRBJ1-4; 7 bases match TRBD1. CDR1 and CDR2 (germline): MNHNS, SASEGT. The CDR3 has 17 amino acids. The junction had 13 bases not matched to a gene; V was cut back by 4 bases and J by 5 bases. The CDR3 protein is CASSGETGPTINEKLFF. The CDR3 nucleotides are TGTGCCAGCAGTGGAGAGACAGGGCCTACGATCAATGAAAAACTGTTTTTT.

This clone was picked up one time. The CDR3 bases are TGTGCCAGCAGCCCCAGAGGGGCCAATGAAAAACTGTTTTTT. The encoded protein is CASSPRGANEKLFF. The chain carries TRBV7-9 and TRBJ1-4; maybe TRBD1 (5 bases). Germline CDR1 and CDR2: SEHNR and FQNEAQ (reference sequence). The CDR3 spans 14 residues. V lost 5 bases and J lost 5, with 12 bases in between.

This chain uses TRBV18 with TRBJ1-5, with TRBD1 matching 10 bases. The CDR3 spans 17 residues. Trimming removed 4 bases from V and 7 bases from J; junction bases left unmatched: 13. The germline CDR1 and CDR2 sequences are KGHSH and LQKENI. CDR3: CASSHTRPDRGGQPQHF. The DNA of the CDR3 is TGTGCCAGCTCACATACTAGGCCGGACAGGGGGGGACAGCCCCAGCATTTT.

V usage is TRBV6-5 and J usage is TRBJ1-2; D call uncertain. The CDR3 sequence is 14 residues long. The germline gives CDR1 MNHEY, CDR2 SVGAGI. Trimming took 6 bases from V and 1 from J, leaving 12 bases between them. The chain's CDR3 is CASSQTDGNYGYTF. As DNA, the CDR3 is TGTGCCAGCAGCCAGACGGATGGTAACTATGGCTACACCTTC.

This sequence joins TRBV4-3 and TRBJ2-2; possible D gene TRBD1, 6 bases. Germline loops: CDR1 LGHNA, CDR2 YSLEER. CDR3 size: 14 residues. The germline V and J ends were trimmed by 1 base and 6 bases, with 9 bases remaining between them. The CDR3 here is CASSQGKGAGELFF. CDR3 DNA: TGCGCCAGCAGCCAAGGCAAGGGGGCCGGGGAGCTGTTTTTT.

CDR3 loop: CSVGFGGQPQHF. CDR3 DNA sequence: TGCAGCGTTGGGTTTGGCGGTCAGCCCCAGCATTTT. The V call is TRBV29-1, the J call TRBJ1-5; D unclear. V lost 4 bases and J 6 bases, leaving 10 bases between the germline ends. The V gene's germline CDR1 is SQVTM and CDR2 ANQGSEA. This CDR3 has 12 amino acids.

The chain combines TRBV9 with TRBJ2-3; D might be TRBD2 (6 bases). The CDR3 length is 16 residues. Germline CDR1 is SGDLS and CDR2 is YYNGEE. V shed 6 bases and J shed 2 bases, with 19 bases lying between them. This CDR3 is CASNLDGTSPTDTQYF. In DNA, the CDR3 is TGTGCCAGCAACTTAGACGGGACTTCACCCACAGATACGCAGTATTTT.

The chain uses TRBV5-4 and TRBJ2-1; weak D call: TRBD2 (6 bases). The V end lost 1 base, the J end lost 5 bases, and 10 bases lay between the germline ends. Per germline, CDR1 SGHNT and CDR2 YYREEE (reference sequence). The CDR3 spans 14 residues. CDR3 in DNA: TGTGCCAGCAGCTTGATGGGAGGTAACAATGAGCAGTTCTTC. It encodes CASSLMGGNNEQFF.

CDR3: CASSVDPLNEQYF. The CDR3 nucleotides are TGTGCCAGCAGCGTAGATCCCCTTAACGAGCAGTACTTC. The V and J genes are TRBV9 and TRBJ2-7, with D uncertain. Trimming left V 0 bases short and J 5 bases short, with 9 bases between. Germline V gene sequence: CDR1 SGDLS, CDR2 YYNGEE. The CDR3 has 13 amino acids.

This chain joins TRBV5-1 and TRBJ2-2; weak D call: TRBD1 (6 bases). The J call may be faulty, since TRBJ1-3 better matches the DNA end. Germline V lookup: CDR1 SGHRS, CDR2 YFSETQ. The CDR3 is made up of 14 amino acids. CDR3 in amino acids: CASSGGLSGNTIYF. CDR3 in DNA: TGCGCCAGCAGTGGGGGGCTCAGTGGAAACACCATATATTTT.

The chain has TRBV6-5 and TRBJ2-1; D call uncertain. V was trimmed by 2 bases and J by 9 bases, leaving 8 bases between them. Per germline, CDR1 MNHEY and CDR2 SVGAGI. The length of the CDR3 is 12 residues. The CDR3, as DNA: TGTGCCAGCAGTTACGGCTGGGCTGAGCAGTTCTTC. It codes for CASSYGWAEQFF.